The source of this T cell receptor beta chain is a study of T cell repertoires in cytomegalovirus infection (dated by TCRdb to the late 2010s). For the wider study: Alongside well-studied HLA-B-restricted epitopes, the peptide stimulations were aimed at recently identified HLA-C-restricted CMV epitopes, whose presentation resists viral immunomodulation. Because public TCR beta signatures pointed to carriage of CMV infection together with the matching HLA type, the HLA type of each donor mattered for the analysis. General conclusions and limits of the study: Cumulative frequency of public TCR beta family members discriminated carriers of CMV infection plus the relevant HLA type in this cohort and an independent approximately 350-donor cohort. The ex vivo response was dominated by HLA-C-restricted CMV-specific TCR beta clonotypes, and the single most frequent clonotype in two of eight donors was supplied by these HLA-C-restricted clonotypes.

There are a few counts of this clonotype. The specificity of this receptor is unknown. No much larger clonotype is one base removed from it; base qualities were not supplied. Sequenced on an Illumina HiSeq 1500. TCRdb redid the processing of the public reads, applying fastp at Q25 and MiXCR, and retained in-frame beta chains. Here each entry gathers all rows of one CDR3 protein and keeps the most common genes and DNA. This sample comprises about 830,000 distinct CDR3 sequences, about 30% of them detected only once. 9.5% to 15% of the sample comes from the top ten. V gives up 0 bases and J gives up 2 bases, and the segment between their germline ends measures 9 bases. Its CDR3 holds 15 amino acids, cysteine through phenylalanine. The kept DNA is CDR3 alone, 45 bases in frame from the first base. CDR1 and CDR2 are read off the germline V gene as SGHDT and YYEEEE. The label giving this sample's treatment or condition can be read as: in vitro stimulation with specific CMV peptide epitopes to enrich CMV-specific T cells.

The sequence was obtained from a human donor in good health (CMV status not recorded). Some clones in this sample may be carry-over from other donors' samples. The sample consisted of cultured CD8+ T cells from PBMCs, taken from culture after CMV antigen stimulation. The sequence links TRBV5-6 to TRBJ2-1, with the identity of the D gene unclear. The CDR3 protein is CASSLGGNTYNEQFF. The sequence in DNA is TGTGCCAGCAGCTTGGGTGGGAACACCTACAATGAGCAGTTCTTC.